The 4 T cell receptor beta chains below come from one sample, sequenced in a study of blood T cell repertoires in COVID-19. The repertoire was sequenced with immunoSEQ multiplex PCR; TCRdb's copy has only in-frame clones and lacks some. Of about 160,000 clones detected, 83% appear once; the ten largest clones hold under 4.5%. Source material: PBMCs or T cells enriched from blood (not recorded which). The receptor source for this set is a woman in her forties or fifties who had recovered from COVID-19.

The V gene is TRBV6-4, the J gene TRBJ1-1; D gene uncertain. V gave up 6 bases and J gave up 1 base, with 12 bases separating them. This CDR3 region has 14 residues. From germline, CDR1 is MRHNA and CDR2 SNTAGT. The CDR3 here is CASRTAAQNTEAFF. The CDR3 DNA reads as TGTGCCAGCAGGACGGCGGCTCAGAACACTGAAGCTTTCTTT.

V usage is TRBV7-7 and J usage is TRBJ2-7, with TRBD2 matching 7 bases. Germline V CDR1 and CDR2: SSHAT, FNYEAQ (reference sequence). The CDR3 loop spans 15 amino acids. In nucleotides, the CDR3 is TGTGCTGGGAGTCTTGGGAGGGCTATCCCCTACGAGCAGTACGTC. Protein: CAGSLGRAIPYEQYV.

The chain employs TRBV11-2 and TRBJ1-1, with D perhaps TRBD1 (5 bases). Deletions cut 5 bases from V and 3 bases from J, with 16 bases between. The CDR3 spans 15 residues. Per germline, CDR1 SGHAT and CDR2 FQNNGV. CDR3 residues: CASSPKGTRDTEAFF. The CDR3 coding sequence is TGTGCCAGCAGCCCAAAGGGGACTAGGGACACTGAAGCTTTCTTT.

The chain has TRBV19 and TRBJ2-4; TRBD1 agrees at 7 bases. CDR3 size: 11 residues. Germline loops: CDR1 LNHDA, CDR2 SQIVND (reference sequence). V was clipped by 5 bases and J by 13 bases; unmatched bases: 5. CDR3 in amino acids: CASSVPGQQYF. The CDR3 coding sequence is TGTGCCAGTAGTGTCCCGGGACAGCAGTACTTC.